A single T cell receptor beta chain is shown here with its context. This CDR3 has 12 amino acids. Trimming shortened V by 6 bases and J by 8 bases, and 10 bases separated the two germline ends. CDR1 is LNHDA, CDR2 SQIVND, per germline (reference sequence). This record comes from a study of T cell responses to AZD1222 COVID-19 vaccine. Produced via immunoSEQ multiplex PCR; TCRdb's table is partial and in-frame only. The table lists roughly 120,000 clones, 88% of them singletons. The source material was peripheral blood, sampled on day 0 of AZD1222 vaccination. The sequence came from an adult in good health. This chain joins TRBV19 and TRBJ1-4; the D is unclear. CDR3 sequence (DNA): TGTGCCAGTAGGATCTGGGGAGAAAAACTGTTTTTT. It is translated as CASRIWGEKLFF.